This is a list of T cell receptor beta chains from one sample in a study of T-cell reconstitution after alpha-beta-depleted transplantation in children. MiXCR, applied by TCRdb to the PCR reads, yields one record per CDR3 protein. The sample lists roughly 340,000 distinct CDR3 sequences, 16% occurring once. Sequenced material: PBMCs, mostly from graft donor cells, taken 360 days after TCRalphabeta/CD19-depleted stem cell transplant. These receptors were obtained from a male patient under 10 years old who had a stem cell transplant for acute lymphoblastic leukemia, so the T cells may come from the graft donor. Both conserved end residues are part of each CDR3. The order of the fields is CDR3 protein, CDR3 DNA, clone size, D gene, CDR3 length, V gene, J gene. D genes are given only for firm matches. The size of a clone is reported for some rows only, either as once, few or many, or as a class for expanded clones.

cdr3_aa: CASSLIGAQETQYF; cdr3_nt: TGCGCCAGCAGCTTGATTGGCGCGCAAGAGACCCAGTACTTC; clone_size: -; d_call: -; cdr3_length: 14; v_call: TRBV5-1; j_call: TRBJ2-5
cdr3_aa: CSAASYRELYNEQFF; cdr3_nt: TGCAGTGCTGCCAGTTACCGGGAACTTTACAATGAGCAGTTCTTC; clone_size: -; d_call: -; cdr3_length: 15; v_call: TRBV20-1; j_call: TRBJ2-1
cdr3_aa: CASSLSTGVGAEAFF; cdr3_nt: TGCGCCAGCAGCTTGTCGACAGGGGTTGGGGCTGAAGCTTTCTTT; clone_size: many; d_call: TRBD1; cdr3_length: 15; v_call: TRBV5-1; j_call: TRBJ1-1
cdr3_aa: CASSYSEAGLYNEQFF; cdr3_nt: TGTGCCAGCAGTTACTCGGAGGCCGGATTATACAATGAGCAGTTCTTC; clone_size: -; d_call: -; cdr3_length: 16; v_call: TRBV6-5; j_call: TRBJ2-1
cdr3_aa: CASSIQGAQNTEAFF; cdr3_nt: TGTGCCAGTAGTATCCAGGGGGCCCAGAACACTGAAGCTTTCTTT; clone_size: -; d_call: TRBD1; cdr3_length: 15; v_call: TRBV19; j_call: TRBJ1-1
cdr3_aa: CAISDDGVGNPGDEQFF; cdr3_nt: TGTGCCATCAGTGACGATGGGGTCGGGAACCCTGGGGATGAGCAGTTCTTC; clone_size: few; d_call: -; cdr3_length: 17; v_call: TRBV10-3; j_call: TRBJ2-1
cdr3_aa: CASSYGGGQGGDTQYF; cdr3_nt: TGTGCCAGCAGTTACGGGGGGGGACAGGGAGGAGATACGCAGTATTTT; clone_size: few; d_call: TRBD1; cdr3_length: 16; v_call: TRBV6-5; j_call: TRBJ2-3
cdr3_aa: CASSLVILAGEADTQYF; cdr3_nt: TGTGCCAGCAGTTTAGTAATATTGGCAGGGGAGGCAGATACGCAGTATTTT; clone_size: -; d_call: -; cdr3_length: 17; v_call: TRBV12-3/TRBV12-4; j_call: TRBJ2-3
cdr3_aa: CASSPRQGLTEAFF; cdr3_nt: TGTGCCAGCAGCCCAAGACAGGGTCTCACTGAAGCTTTCTTT; clone_size: few; d_call: TRBD1; cdr3_length: 14; v_call: TRBV7-2; j_call: TRBJ1-1
cdr3_aa: CASSLVYSNQPQHF; cdr3_nt: TGTGCCAGCTCCCTTGTTTATAGCAATCAGCCCCAGCATTTT; clone_size: -; d_call: -; cdr3_length: 14; v_call: TRBV18; j_call: TRBJ1-5
cdr3_aa: CASKRRGGRDHNEQFF; cdr3_nt: TGCGCCAGCAAGCGTCGAGGCGGGAGGGACCACAATGAGCAGTTCTTC; clone_size: -; d_call: TRBD2; cdr3_length: 16; v_call: TRBV5-1; j_call: TRBJ2-1
cdr3_aa: CASSPSLTGELFF; cdr3_nt: TGTGCCAGCAGCCCCTCTTTAACCGGGGAGCTGTTTTTT; clone_size: few; d_call: -; cdr3_length: 13; v_call: TRBV12-3/TRBV12-4; j_call: TRBJ2-2
cdr3_aa: CSVRSTRVETQYF; cdr3_nt: TGCAGCGTTAGGTCCACTAGGGTGGAGACCCAGTACTTC; clone_size: few; d_call: -; cdr3_length: 13; v_call: TRBV29-1; j_call: TRBJ2-5
cdr3_aa: CASSYGRGSTDTQYF; cdr3_nt: TGCGCCAGCAGCTACGGACGGGGGAGCACAGATACGCAGTATTTT; clone_size: few; d_call: -; cdr3_length: 15; v_call: TRBV4-3; j_call: TRBJ2-3
cdr3_aa: CASSSIAGGPPDTQYF; cdr3_nt: TGTGCCAGCAGCTCAATCGCGGGAGGTCCCCCAGATACGCAGTATTTT; clone_size: few; d_call: TRBD2; cdr3_length: 16; v_call: TRBV11-2; j_call: TRBJ2-3
cdr3_aa: CSARSPGGPGYEQYF; cdr3_nt: TGCAGTGCTAGGTCTCCGGGTGGGCCGGGCTACGAGCAGTACTTC; clone_size: -; d_call: -; cdr3_length: 15; v_call: TRBV20-1; j_call: TRBJ2-7
cdr3_aa: CASSPGTPRNEQFF; cdr3_nt: TGTGCCAGCAGTCCCGGGACACCCCGTAATGAGCAGTTCTTC; clone_size: few; d_call: -; cdr3_length: 14; v_call: TRBV25-1; j_call: TRBJ2-1
cdr3_aa: CAISESVETLIYNEQFF; cdr3_nt: TGTGCCATCAGTGAGTCAGTGGAGACGTTGATCTACAATGAGCAGTTCTTC; clone_size: few; d_call: -; cdr3_length: 17; v_call: TRBV10-3; j_call: TRBJ2-1
cdr3_aa: CASSRYRGSANEQFF; cdr3_nt: TGTGCCAGCAGTCGCTACAGGGGGAGTGCCAATGAGCAGTTCTTC; clone_size: -; d_call: TRBD1; cdr3_length: 15; v_call: TRBV7-8; j_call: TRBJ2-1
cdr3_aa: CASSQGLYNSPLHF; cdr3_nt: TGTGCCAGCAGTCAGGGCCTCTATAATTCACCCCTCCACTTT; clone_size: many; d_call: -; cdr3_length: 14; v_call: TRBV28; j_call: TRBJ1-6
cdr3_aa: CASSAGLARTGELFF; cdr3_nt: TGTGCCAGCAGCGCCGGACTAGCGAGGACCGGGGAGCTGTTTTTT; clone_size: many; d_call: TRBD2; cdr3_length: 15; v_call: TRBV9; j_call: TRBJ2-2
cdr3_aa: CSARPDGNQPQHF; cdr3_nt: TGCAGTGCTAGACCGGACGGGAATCAGCCCCAGCATTTT; clone_size: -; d_call: -; cdr3_length: 13; v_call: TRBV20-1; j_call: TRBJ1-5
cdr3_aa: CASNPRTDVSYEQYF; cdr3_nt: TGTGCCAGCAACCCCCGGACAGACGTCTCCTACGAGCAGTACTTC; clone_size: -; d_call: -; cdr3_length: 15; v_call: TRBV2; j_call: TRBJ2-7
cdr3_aa: CASSFVQGRETQYF; cdr3_nt: TGTGCCAGCAGTTTCGTCCAGGGGAGAGAGACCCAGTACTTC; clone_size: few; d_call: -; cdr3_length: 14; v_call: TRBV27; j_call: TRBJ2-5
cdr3_aa: CATSRAGEGIIEQFF; cdr3_nt: TGTGCCACCAGCAGAGCTGGAGAAGGCATCATTGAGCAGTTCTTC; clone_size: -; d_call: -; cdr3_length: 15; v_call: TRBV15; j_call: TRBJ2-1
cdr3_aa: CASSQGVLAGGAYEQYF; cdr3_nt: TGTGCCAGCAGCCAAGGTGTCCTAGCGGGAGGGGCCTACGAGCAGTACTTC; clone_size: -; d_call: TRBD2; cdr3_length: 17; v_call: TRBV3-1; j_call: TRBJ2-7
cdr3_aa: CASSPPWGPHSPLHF; cdr3_nt: TGTGCCAGCAGCCCCCCTTGGGGGCCGCATTCACCCCTCCACTTT; clone_size: -; d_call: -; cdr3_length: 15; v_call: TRBV3-1; j_call: TRBJ1-6
cdr3_aa: CASSLQWGPYGYTF; cdr3_nt: TGTGCCAGCAGCCTCCAATGGGGACCCTATGGCTACACCTTC; clone_size: -; d_call: -; cdr3_length: 14; v_call: TRBV5-4; j_call: TRBJ1-2
cdr3_aa: CASSLGAREGTEAFF; cdr3_nt: TGTGCCAGCAGCTTAGGGGCCAGGGAGGGTACTGAAGCTTTCTTT; clone_size: -; d_call: -; cdr3_length: 15; v_call: TRBV7-9; j_call: TRBJ1-1
cdr3_aa: CASSSSLTVYLRNEQFF; cdr3_nt: TGTGCCAGCAGCTCATCGCTAACAGTATATCTACGCAATGAGCAGTTCTTC; clone_size: -; d_call: -; cdr3_length: 17; v_call: TRBV7-9; j_call: TRBJ2-1
cdr3_aa: CASAEGRYTEAFF; cdr3_nt: TGTGCCAGCGCCGAGGGGCGGTACACTGAAGCTTTCTTT; clone_size: many; d_call: -; cdr3_length: 13; v_call: TRBV28; j_call: TRBJ1-1
cdr3_aa: CATSRGGTLTYEQYF; cdr3_nt: TGTGCCACCAGCAGAGGTGGGACTCTGACCTACGAGCAGTACTTC; clone_size: -; d_call: -; cdr3_length: 15; v_call: TRBV15; j_call: TRBJ2-7
cdr3_aa: CATPQQRRGYEQYF; cdr3_nt: TGTGCCACCCCCCAACAGAGAAGAGGCTACGAGCAGTACTTC; clone_size: -; d_call: -; cdr3_length: 14; v_call: TRBV10-3; j_call: TRBJ2-7
cdr3_aa: CASSLSGVSTDTQYF; cdr3_nt: TGTGCCAGCAGCTTGTCAGGGGTGAGCACAGATACGCAGTATTTT; clone_size: few; d_call: -; cdr3_length: 15; v_call: TRBV7-2; j_call: TRBJ2-3
cdr3_aa: CASTSPGGYTF; cdr3_nt: TGTGCCAGCACCTCCCCGGGTGGCTACACCTTC; clone_size: -; d_call: -; cdr3_length: 11; v_call: TRBV28; j_call: TRBJ1-2
cdr3_aa: CASSFPLGHTGELFF; cdr3_nt: TGTGCCAGCAGTTTCCCACTAGGCCACACCGGGGAGCTGTTTTTT; clone_size: few; d_call: -; cdr3_length: 15; v_call: TRBV12-3/TRBV12-4; j_call: TRBJ2-2
cdr3_aa: CARAPGFLSYNEQFF; cdr3_nt: TGTGCCAGGGCGCCCGGGTTTCTCTCCTACAATGAGCAGTTCTTC; clone_size: -; d_call: -; cdr3_length: 15; v_call: TRBV5-2; j_call: TRBJ2-1
cdr3_aa: CASSSVAGVTDTQYF; cdr3_nt: TGCGCCAGCAGCTCTGTAGCGGGAGTCACAGATACGCAGTATTTT; clone_size: many; d_call: TRBD2; cdr3_length: 15; v_call: TRBV5-1; j_call: TRBJ2-3
cdr3_aa: CASSIMLAVQETQYF; cdr3_nt: TGTGCCAGTAGTATAATGCTAGCGGTCCAAGAGACCCAGTACTTC; clone_size: few; d_call: TRBD2; cdr3_length: 15; v_call: TRBV19; j_call: TRBJ2-5
cdr3_aa: CASSLTLADTQYF; cdr3_nt: TGTGCCAGCAGTTTGACCTTGGCAGATACGCAGTATTTT; clone_size: many; d_call: -; cdr3_length: 13; v_call: TRBV28; j_call: TRBJ2-3
cdr3_aa: CASSLNDGELFF; cdr3_nt: TGCGCCAGCAGCTTGAATGACGGGGAGCTGTTTTTT; clone_size: many; d_call: -; cdr3_length: 12; v_call: TRBV5-1; j_call: TRBJ2-2
cdr3_aa: CASSYGRREYSPLHF; cdr3_nt: TGTGCCAGCAGCTACGGGCGACGGGAGTACTCACCCCTCCACTTT; clone_size: -; d_call: -; cdr3_length: 15; v_call: TRBV7-8; j_call: TRBJ1-6
cdr3_aa: CSALWTGAYEQYF; cdr3_nt: TGCAGTGCCCTATGGACAGGGGCCTACGAGCAGTACTTC; clone_size: few; d_call: TRBD1; cdr3_length: 13; v_call: TRBV20-1; j_call: TRBJ2-7
cdr3_aa: CATGTSFNEQFF; cdr3_nt: TGTGCCACCGGGACTAGCTTCAATGAGCAGTTCTTC; clone_size: -; d_call: TRBD2; cdr3_length: 12; v_call: TRBV24-1; j_call: TRBJ2-1
cdr3_aa: CASSFAGGDYGYTF; cdr3_nt: TGTGCCAGCAGTTTCGCAGGGGGTGACTATGGCTACACCTTC; clone_size: few; d_call: TRBD1; cdr3_length: 14; v_call: TRBV12-3/TRBV12-4; j_call: TRBJ1-2
cdr3_aa: CASSLQGAPGANVLTF; cdr3_nt: TGTGCCAGCAGTTTGCAGGGGGCGCCTGGGGCCAACGTCCTGACTTTC; clone_size: -; d_call: TRBD1; cdr3_length: 16; v_call: TRBV12-3/TRBV12-4; j_call: TRBJ2-6
cdr3_aa: CASSLAGDNEQFF; cdr3_nt: TGTGCCAGCAGCTTAGCGGGAGACAATGAGCAGTTCTTC; clone_size: many; d_call: -; cdr3_length: 13; v_call: TRBV7-2; j_call: TRBJ2-1
cdr3_aa: CASSSAPGVAFF; cdr3_nt: TGTGCCAGCAGCTCGGCCCCGGGGGTAGCTTTCTTT; clone_size: -; d_call: -; cdr3_length: 12; v_call: TRBV7-9; j_call: TRBJ1-1
cdr3_aa: CASSLVVSTTDTQYF; cdr3_nt: TGTGCCAGCAGCTTAGTAGTTTCTACCACAGATACGCAGTATTTT; clone_size: -; d_call: -; cdr3_length: 15; v_call: TRBV7-2; j_call: TRBJ2-3
cdr3_aa: CASRPDWGFSYNEQFF; cdr3_nt: TGTGCCAGCAGACCCGACTGGGGTTTTTCCTACAATGAGCAGTTCTTC; clone_size: -; d_call: -; cdr3_length: 16; v_call: TRBV6-1; j_call: TRBJ2-1
cdr3_aa: CASSLSLTDVYGYTF; cdr3_nt: TGCGCCAGCAGCTTGTCCCTGACCGACGTTTATGGCTACACCTTC; clone_size: -; d_call: -; cdr3_length: 15; v_call: TRBV5-1; j_call: TRBJ1-2
cdr3_aa: CTHSGRGTDTQYF; cdr3_nt: TGCACCCATAGCGGGAGGGGCACAGATACGCAGTATTTT; clone_size: -; d_call: TRBD2; cdr3_length: 13; v_call: TRBV29-1; j_call: TRBJ2-3
cdr3_aa: CASSPAIAVYEQYF; cdr3_nt: TGTGCCAGCAGTCCCGCAATCGCGGTGTACGAGCAGTACTTC; clone_size: few; d_call: -; cdr3_length: 14; v_call: TRBV6-2/TRBV6-3; j_call: TRBJ2-7
cdr3_aa: CASSLPPTGTTDTQYF; cdr3_nt: TGCGCCAGCAGCTTGCCCCCAACAGGGACCACGGATACGCAGTATTTT; clone_size: few; d_call: -; cdr3_length: 16; v_call: TRBV5-1; j_call: TRBJ2-3
cdr3_aa: CSVEKGQGTETQYF; cdr3_nt: TGCAGCGTTGAAAAAGGACAGGGAACGGAGACCCAGTACTTC; clone_size: few; d_call: TRBD1; cdr3_length: 14; v_call: TRBV29-1; j_call: TRBJ2-5
cdr3_aa: CASSWDNEAFF; cdr3_nt: TGTGCCAGCAGCTGGGACAATGAAGCTTTCTTT; clone_size: few; d_call: -; cdr3_length: 11; v_call: TRBV5-6; j_call: TRBJ1-1
cdr3_aa: CSGDRGSYNEQFF; cdr3_nt: TGCAGCGGAGACAGGGGCTCCTACAATGAGCAGTTCTTC; clone_size: -; d_call: TRBD1; cdr3_length: 13; v_call: TRBV29-1; j_call: TRBJ2-1
cdr3_aa: CSVGQGGYNEQFF; cdr3_nt: TGCAGCGTGGGACAGGGAGGGTACAATGAGCAGTTCTTC; clone_size: few; d_call: TRBD1; cdr3_length: 13; v_call: TRBV29-1; j_call: TRBJ2-1
cdr3_aa: CASSLALTGGNQPQHF; cdr3_nt: TGTGCCAGCAGTTTAGCCCTAACAGGGGGCAATCAGCCCCAGCATTTT; clone_size: few; d_call: TRBD1; cdr3_length: 16; v_call: TRBV12-3/TRBV12-4; j_call: TRBJ1-5